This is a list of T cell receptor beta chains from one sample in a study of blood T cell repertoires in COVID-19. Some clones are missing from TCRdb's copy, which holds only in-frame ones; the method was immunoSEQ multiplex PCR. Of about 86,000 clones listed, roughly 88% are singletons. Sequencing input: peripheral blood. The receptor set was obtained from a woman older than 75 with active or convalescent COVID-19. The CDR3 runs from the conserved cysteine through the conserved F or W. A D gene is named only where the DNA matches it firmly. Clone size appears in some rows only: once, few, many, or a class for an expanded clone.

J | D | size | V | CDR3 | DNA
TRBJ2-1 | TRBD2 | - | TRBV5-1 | CASRPGTSPPNEQFF | TGCGCCAGCAGACCCGGGACTAGCCCGCCCAATGAGCAGTTCTTC
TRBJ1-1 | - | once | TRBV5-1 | CASSWQEAANTEAFF | TGCGCCAGCAGCTGGCAGGAGGCGGCGAACACTGAAGCTTTCTTT
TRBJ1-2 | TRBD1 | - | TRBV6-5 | CASKGQGGYTF | TGTGCCAGCAAAGGACAGGGTGGCTACACCTTC
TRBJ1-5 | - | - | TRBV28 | CASNLHRSNQPQHF | TGTGCCAGCAACCTACACAGGTCCAATCAGCCCCAGCATTTT
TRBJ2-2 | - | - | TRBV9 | CASSPRPSTISGELFF | TGTGCCAGCAGCCCACGCCCATCGACTATCTCCGGGGAGCTGTTTTTT
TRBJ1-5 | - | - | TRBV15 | CATTGGLSGQPQHF | TGTGCCACCACTGGGGGACTATCAGGTCAGCCCCAGCATTTT
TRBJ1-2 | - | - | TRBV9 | CASSVVGADYGYTF | TGTGCCAGCAGCGTAGTAGGGGCCGACTATGGCTACACCTTC
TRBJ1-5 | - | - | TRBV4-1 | CASSQEPPGGNQPQHF | TGCGCCAGCAGCCAAGAGCCCCCGGGGGGAAATCAGCCCCAGCATTTT
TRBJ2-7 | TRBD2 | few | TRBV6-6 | CASRSGTWQQYF | TGTGCCAGCAGGAGCGGGACTTGGCAGCAGTACTTC
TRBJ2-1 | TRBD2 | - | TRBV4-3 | CASSQLSGGPPWNEQFF | TGCGCCAGCAGCCAACTTAGCGGGGGCCCTCCGTGGAATGAGCAGTTCTTC
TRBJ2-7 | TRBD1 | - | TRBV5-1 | CASSLAWTGGTYEQYF | TGCGCCAGCAGCCTGGCTTGGACAGGGGGGACCTACGAGCAGTACTTC
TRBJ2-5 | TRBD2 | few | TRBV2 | CASKREGTQYF | TGTGCCAGTAAGAGGGAGGGGACCCAGTACTTC
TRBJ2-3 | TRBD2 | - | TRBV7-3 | CASSLRGPLAGEILDTQYF | TGTGCCAGCAGCTTAAGAGGGCCACTAGCGGGAGAGATATTAGATACGCAGTATTTT
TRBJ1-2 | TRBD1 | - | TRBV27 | CASSWGQNYGYTF | TGTGCCAGCAGTTGGGGACAGAACTATGGCTACACCTTC
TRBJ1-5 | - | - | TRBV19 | CASSAHQDSLNQPQHF | TGTGCCAGTAGTGCTCACCAGGACAGCCTTAATCAGCCCCAGCATTTT
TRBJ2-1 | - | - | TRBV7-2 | CASSLSPGSSYNEQFF | TGTGCCAGCAGCTTATCCCCGGGGAGTTCCTACAATGAGCAGTTCTTC
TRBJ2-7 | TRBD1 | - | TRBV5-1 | CASSPQTGLLYEQYF | TGCGCCAGCAGCCCTCAGACAGGGCTTCTCTACGAGCAGTACTTC
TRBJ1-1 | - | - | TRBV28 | CASRSSFAGENTEAFF | TGTGCCAGCAGGTCCTCGTTTGCAGGGGAGAACACTGAAGCTTTCTTT
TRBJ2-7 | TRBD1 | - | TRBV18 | CASSRPGTGVEEQYF | TGTGCCAGCTCACGACCCGGGACAGGGGTGGAGGAGCAGTACTTC
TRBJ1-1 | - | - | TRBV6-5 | CASSTPTRSNTEAFF | TGTGCCAGCAGTACCCCGACTCGTTCGAACACTGAAGCTTTCTTT
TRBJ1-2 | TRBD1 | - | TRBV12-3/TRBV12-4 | CASSPDRVRGYTF | TGTGCCAGCAGCCCCGACAGGGTAAGGGGCTACACCTTC
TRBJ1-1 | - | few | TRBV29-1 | CSVQVNTEAFF | TGCAGCGTTCAGGTGAACACTGAAGCTTTCTTT
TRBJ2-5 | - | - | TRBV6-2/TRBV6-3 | CASSYEWETQYF | TGTGCCAGCAGTTACGAGTGGGAGACCCAGTACTTC
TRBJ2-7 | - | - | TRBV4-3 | CASSQIRDNSYEQYF | TGCGCCAGCAGCCAAATCCGGGACAACTCCTACGAGCAGTACTTC